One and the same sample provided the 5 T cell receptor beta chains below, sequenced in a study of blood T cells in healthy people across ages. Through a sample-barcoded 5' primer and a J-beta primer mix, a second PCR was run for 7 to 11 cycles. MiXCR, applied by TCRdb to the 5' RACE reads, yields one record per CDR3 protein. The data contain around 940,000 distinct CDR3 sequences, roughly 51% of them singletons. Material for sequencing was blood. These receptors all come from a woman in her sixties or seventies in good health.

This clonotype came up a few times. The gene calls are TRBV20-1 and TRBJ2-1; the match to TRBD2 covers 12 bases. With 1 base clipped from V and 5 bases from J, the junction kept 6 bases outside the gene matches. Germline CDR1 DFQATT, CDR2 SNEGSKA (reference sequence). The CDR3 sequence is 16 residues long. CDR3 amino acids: CSARGFGLAGNNEQFF. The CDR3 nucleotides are TGCAGTGCTAGAGGGTTTGGACTAGCGGGAAACAATGAGCAGTTCTTC.

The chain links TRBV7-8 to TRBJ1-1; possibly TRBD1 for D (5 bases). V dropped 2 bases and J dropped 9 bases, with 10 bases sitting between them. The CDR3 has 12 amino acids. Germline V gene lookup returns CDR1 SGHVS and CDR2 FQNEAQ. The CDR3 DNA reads TGTGCCAGCAGCTTATTTGCGGGGCAAGCTTTCTTT. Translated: CASSLFAGQAFF.

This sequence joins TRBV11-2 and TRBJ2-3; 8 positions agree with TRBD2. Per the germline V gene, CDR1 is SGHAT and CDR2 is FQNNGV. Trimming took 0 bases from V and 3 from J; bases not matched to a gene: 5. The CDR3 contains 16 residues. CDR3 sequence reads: CASSLDLGLVTDTQYF. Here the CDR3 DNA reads TGTGCCAGCAGCTTAGATCTGGGACTAGTAACAGATACGCAGTATTTT.

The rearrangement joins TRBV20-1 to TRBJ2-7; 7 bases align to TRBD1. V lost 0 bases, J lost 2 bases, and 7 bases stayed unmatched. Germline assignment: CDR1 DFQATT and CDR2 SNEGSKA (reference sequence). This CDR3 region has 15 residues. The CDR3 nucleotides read TGCAGTGCTAGAGATCCGGGACAGCAGCCCTACGAGCAGTACTTC. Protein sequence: CSARDPGQQPYEQYF.

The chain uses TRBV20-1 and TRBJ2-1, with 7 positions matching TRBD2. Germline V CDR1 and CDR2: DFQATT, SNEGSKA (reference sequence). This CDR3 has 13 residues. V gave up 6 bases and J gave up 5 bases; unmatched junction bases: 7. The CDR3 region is CSAGRRVHNEQFF. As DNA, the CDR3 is TGCAGTGCCGGGAGGAGGGTCCACAATGAGCAGTTCTTC.